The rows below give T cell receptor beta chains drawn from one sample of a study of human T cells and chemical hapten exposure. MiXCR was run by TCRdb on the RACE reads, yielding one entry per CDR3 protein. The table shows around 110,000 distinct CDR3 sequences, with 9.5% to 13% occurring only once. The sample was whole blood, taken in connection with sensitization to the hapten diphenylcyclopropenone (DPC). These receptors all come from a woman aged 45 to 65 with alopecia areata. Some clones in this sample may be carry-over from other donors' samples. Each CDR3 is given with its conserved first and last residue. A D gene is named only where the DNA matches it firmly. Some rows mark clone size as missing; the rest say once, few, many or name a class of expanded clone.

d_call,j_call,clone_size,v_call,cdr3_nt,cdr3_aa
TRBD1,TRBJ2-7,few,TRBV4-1,TGCGCCAGCAGCCAATTTCTCCAAGGGGTCTCCCCGAGACAGGGACAGCAGTACTTC,CASSQFLQGVSPRQGQQYF
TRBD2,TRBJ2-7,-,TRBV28,TGTGCCAGCAGCTCCGGGACTAGTAATGCGTACGAGCAGTACTTC,CASSSGTSNAYEQYF
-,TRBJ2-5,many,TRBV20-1,TGCAGTGCCCACGGAGGGGAAGAGACCCAGTACTTC,CSAHGGEETQYF
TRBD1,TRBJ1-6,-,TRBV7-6,TGTGCCAGCAGCCCCTTTCATCGACAGGGGCAAAATTCACCCCTCCACTTT,CASSPFHRQGQNSPLHF
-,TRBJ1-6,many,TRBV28,TGTGCCAGCAATACGAGACAGCCTAATTCACCCCTCCACTTT,CASNTRQPNSPLHF
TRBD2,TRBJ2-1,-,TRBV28,TGTGCCACTAGCGGGGGGGCCTACAATGAGCAGTTCTTC,CATSGGAYNEQFF
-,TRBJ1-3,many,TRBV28,TGTGCCAGCAGTTCCAAGAGGGGAAACACCATATATTTT,CASSSKRGNTIYF
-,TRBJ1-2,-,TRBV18,TGTGCCAGCTCACCGACGCAGGACGGCTACACCTTC,CASSPTQDGYTF
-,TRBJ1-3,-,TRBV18,TGTGCCAGCTCACCAGGGAGTGCTGGAAACACCATATATTTT,CASSPGSAGNTIYF
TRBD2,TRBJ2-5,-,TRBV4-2,TGTGCCAGCAGCCAAGATCGGCGCGGGGGGCGGGTAGAGACCCAGTACTTC,CASSQDRRGGRVETQYF
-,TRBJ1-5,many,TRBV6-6,TGTGCCAGCAGCCCCAGGGACGGGGGTAATCAGCCCCAGCATTTT,CASSPRDGGNQPQHF
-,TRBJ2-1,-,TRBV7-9,TGTGCCAGCAGCTTACAGGATCGTGGGGGCCTCTTC,CASSLQDRGGLF